A single sample is the source of the 8 T cell receptor beta chains below, sequenced in a study of T cells in narcolepsy. Assay used: immunoSEQ multiplex PCR; TCRdb lists only in-frame clones, some missing. Of fewer than 25,000 clones in the sample, roughly 85% were seen once. Sample: memory (CD45RA-) CD4+ T cells from blood. All receptors derive from a human donor in good health.

Only one count was recorded for this clone. The chain has TRBV14 and TRBJ2-3; D unclear. Deletions cut 4 bases from V and 3 bases from J, with 5 bases between. This CDR3 region has 12 residues. CDR1 SGHDN and CDR2 FVKESK come from the germline V gene. CDR3 DNA: TGTGCCAGCAGCCGTAGAACAGATACGCAGTATTTT. Residues: CASSRRTDTQYF.

The CDR3 loop reads CASSFGTLGTQYF. The CDR3 coding sequence is TGTGCCAGCAGCTTCGGGACGCTAGGGACCCAGTACTTC. The chain couples TRBV7-2 to TRBJ2-5, with D possibly called TRBD1 or TRBD2 (5 bases each). Trimming stripped 3 bases from V and 7 bases from J, with 12 bases between. CDR1 and CDR2 from the germline V gene are SGHTA and FQGNSA. The CDR3 totals 13 residues.

The V call is TRBV16, the J call TRBJ2-1, with 8 positions matching TRBD2. Germline V gene data show CDR1 as KGHSY and CDR2 as FQNENV. The CDR3 runs to 16 residues. The V gene end was trimmed by 0 bases and the J gene end by 8 bases; junction bases not matched to a gene: 9. The CDR3 here is CASSQSSSGRGHEQFF. CDR3 DNA sequence: TGTGCCAGCAGCCAATCGAGCAGCGGGAGAGGGCATGAGCAGTTCTTC.

The chain recombines TRBV4-2 with TRBJ2-5, with unresolved D. The germline V and J ends were trimmed by 1 base and 5 bases, with 20 bases remaining between them. The CDR3 sequence is 17 residues long. Germline V gene data show CDR1 as LGHNA and CDR2 as YNFKEQ. The CDR3 here is CASSQVNFVGPRETQYF. CDR3 in DNA: TGTGCCAGCAGCCAAGTAAATTTTGTTGGGCCCCGGGAGACCCAGTACTTC.

The chain joins TRBV6-1 to TRBJ2-2; D possibly matches TRBD1 or TRBD2 (7 bases each). CDR3 length: 15 residues. The germline V and J ends were trimmed by 7 bases and 3 bases, with 15 bases remaining between them. Germline CDR1 reads MNHNS; CDR2 reads SASEGT. CDR3 nucleotide sequence: TGTGCCAGCAACAGGGGAGGGGCGTACACCGGGGAGCTGTTTTTT. Translating gives CASNRGGAYTGELFF.

The chain's CDR3 is CASSLNAEGGQYF. Written as DNA, the CDR3 is TGTGCCAGCAGCTTAAATGCCGAAGGGGGGCAGTACTTC. The chain couples TRBV7-2 to TRBJ2-7; TRBD1 might be the D (6 bases). Trimming removed 2 bases from V and 9 bases from J, with 14 bases in between. The CDR3 length is 13 residues. Germline V CDR1 and CDR2: SGHTA, FQGNSA.

This clone appeared once. The chain combines TRBV19 with TRBJ2-5; the D is unclear. The germline V gene encodes CDR1 LNHDA and CDR2 SQIVND (reference sequence). Trimming took 6 bases from V and 0 from J, leaving 20 bases between them. The CDR3 is 17 amino acids. CDR3 sequence (DNA): TGTGCCAGTAGCAATAAAAGAAAGTGGGCACACCAAGAGACCCAGTACTTC. Protein: CASSNKRKWAHQETQYF.

CDR3: CASSEGVREGQGYSNQPQHF. Here the CDR3 DNA reads TGTGCCAGCAGTGAAGGGGTAAGGGAGGGGCAGGGCTATAGCAATCAGCCCCAGCATTTT. This chain uses TRBV6-1 with TRBJ1-5, with D maybe TRBD1 (5 bases). Germline V gene sequence: CDR1 MNHNS, CDR2 SASEGT. The CDR3 contains 20 residues. V was shortened by 1 base and J by 0 bases, with 22 bases between the two germline ends.